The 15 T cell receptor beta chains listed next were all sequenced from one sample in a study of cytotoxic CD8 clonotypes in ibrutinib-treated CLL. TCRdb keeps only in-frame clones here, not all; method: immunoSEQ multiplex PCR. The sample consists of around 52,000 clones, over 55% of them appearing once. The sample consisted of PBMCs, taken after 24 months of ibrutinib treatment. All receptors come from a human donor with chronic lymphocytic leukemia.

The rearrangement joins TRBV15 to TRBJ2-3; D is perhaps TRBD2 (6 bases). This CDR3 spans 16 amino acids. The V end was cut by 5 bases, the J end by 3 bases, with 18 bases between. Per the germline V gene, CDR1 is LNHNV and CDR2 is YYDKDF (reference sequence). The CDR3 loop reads CATSSQAGLGTDTQYF. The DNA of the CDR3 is TGTGCCACCAGCTCACAAGCGGGCCTGGGGACAGATACGCAGTATTTT.

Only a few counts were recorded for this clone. CDR3 in DNA: TGTGCCAGCAGTTTGGTCCCCAGCTCCTACAATGAGCAGTTCTTC. Translated: CASSLVPSSYNEQFF. The chain uses TRBV27 and TRBJ2-1; D unresolved. The CDR3 runs 15 residues. Looked up from germline, CDR1 is MNHEY and CDR2 is SMNVEV (reference sequence). The V end was cut by 3 bases, the J end by 0 bases, with 9 bases between.

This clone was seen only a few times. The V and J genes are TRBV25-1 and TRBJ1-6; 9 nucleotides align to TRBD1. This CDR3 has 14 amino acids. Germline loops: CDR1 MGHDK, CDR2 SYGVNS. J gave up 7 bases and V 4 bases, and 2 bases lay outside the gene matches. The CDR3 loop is CASSGTGGNSPLHF. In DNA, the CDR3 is TGTGCCAGCAGTGGAACAGGGGGCAATTCACCCCTCCACTTT.

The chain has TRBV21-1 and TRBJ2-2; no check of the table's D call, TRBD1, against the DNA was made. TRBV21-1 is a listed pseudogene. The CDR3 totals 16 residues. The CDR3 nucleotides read TGTGCCAGCAGCAAAGAAGCAGGGGTGAACACCGGGGAGCTGTTTTTT. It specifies CASSKEAGVNTGELFF.

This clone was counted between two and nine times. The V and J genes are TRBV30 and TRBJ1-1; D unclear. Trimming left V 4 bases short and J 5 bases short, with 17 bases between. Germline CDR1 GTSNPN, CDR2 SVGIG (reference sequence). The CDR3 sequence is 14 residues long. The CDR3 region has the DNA TGTGCCTGGATCTTTGGTCCCTGGGCTACTGAAGCTTTCTTT. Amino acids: CAWIFGPWATEAFF. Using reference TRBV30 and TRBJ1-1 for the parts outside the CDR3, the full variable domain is SQTIHQWPATLVQPVGSPLSLECTVEGTSNPNLYWYRQAAGRGLQLLFYSVGIGQISSEVPQNLSASRPQDRQFILSSKKLLLSDSGFYLCAWIFGPWATEAFFGQGTRLTVV.

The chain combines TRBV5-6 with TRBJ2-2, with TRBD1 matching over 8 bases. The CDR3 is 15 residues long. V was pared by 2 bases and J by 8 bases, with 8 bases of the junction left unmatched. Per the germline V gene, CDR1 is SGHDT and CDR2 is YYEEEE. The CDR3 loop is CASSFRLTGAGELFF. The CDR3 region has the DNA TGTGCCAGCAGCTTCAGGCTGACAGGGGCTGGGGAGCTGTTTTTT.

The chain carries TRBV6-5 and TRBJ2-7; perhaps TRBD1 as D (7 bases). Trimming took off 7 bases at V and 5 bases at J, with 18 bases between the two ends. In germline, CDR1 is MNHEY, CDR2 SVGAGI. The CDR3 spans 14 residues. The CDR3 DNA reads TGTGCCAGCAATGGTTCGGGCAGGGGGGACGAGCAGTACGTC. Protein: CASNGSGRGDEQYV.

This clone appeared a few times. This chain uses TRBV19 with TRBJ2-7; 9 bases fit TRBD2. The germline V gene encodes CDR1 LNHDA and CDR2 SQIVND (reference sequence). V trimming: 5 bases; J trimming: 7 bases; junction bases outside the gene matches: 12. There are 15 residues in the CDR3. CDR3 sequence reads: CASSDGAGGPQEQYF. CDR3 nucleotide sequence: TGTGCCAGTAGTGACGGGGCGGGAGGGCCTCAGGAGCAGTACTTC.

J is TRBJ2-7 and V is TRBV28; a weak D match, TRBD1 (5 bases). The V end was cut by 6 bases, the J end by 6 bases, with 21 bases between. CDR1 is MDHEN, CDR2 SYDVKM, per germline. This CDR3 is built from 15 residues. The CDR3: CASSPRGRQTGEQYF. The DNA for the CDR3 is TGTGCCAGCAGCCCTAGAGGCCGACAGACCGGCGAGCAGTACTTC.

CDR3 amino acids: CSVVGARGGNTIYF. CDR3 nucleotides: TGCAGCGTTGTTGGGGCGCGAGGGGGAAACACCATATATTTT. The V and J genes are TRBV29-1 and TRBJ1-3, with D tentatively TRBD1 (5 bases). V was trimmed by 4 bases and J by 4 bases, leaving 14 bases between them. Germline CDR1 and CDR2: SQVTM and ANQGSEA. CDR3 size: 14 residues.

The CDR3 protein is CASSPQGSYEQYF. The CDR3 DNA is TGTGCCAGCTCACCCCAGGGATCCTACGAGCAGTACTTC. V usage is TRBV18 and J usage is TRBJ2-7; possible D gene TRBD1, 5 bases. The CDR3 is 13 amino acids. Germline lookup yields CDR1 KGHSH and CDR2 LQKENI. Between the trimmed V and J ends, which lost 3 bases and 1 base, there was a span of 7 bases.

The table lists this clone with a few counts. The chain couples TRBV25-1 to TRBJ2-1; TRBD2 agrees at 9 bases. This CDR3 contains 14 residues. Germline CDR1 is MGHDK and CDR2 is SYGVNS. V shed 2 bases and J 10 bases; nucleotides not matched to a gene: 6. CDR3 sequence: CASSEPGLAPEQFF. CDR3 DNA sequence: TGTGCCAGCAGTGAACCGGGACTAGCACCCGAGCAGTTCTTC.

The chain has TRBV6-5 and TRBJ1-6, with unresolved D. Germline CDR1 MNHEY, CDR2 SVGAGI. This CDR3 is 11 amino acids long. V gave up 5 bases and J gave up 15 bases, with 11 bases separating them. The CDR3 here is CASSEMFNLHF. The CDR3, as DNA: TGTGCCAGCAGTGAAATGTTTAACCTCCACTTT.

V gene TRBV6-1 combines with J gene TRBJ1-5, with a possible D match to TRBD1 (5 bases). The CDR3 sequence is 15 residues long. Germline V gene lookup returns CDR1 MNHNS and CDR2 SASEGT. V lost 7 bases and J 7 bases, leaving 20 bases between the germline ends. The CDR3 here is CASTQPMGQGQPQHF. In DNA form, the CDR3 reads TGTGCCAGCACCCAGCCGATGGGGCAGGGCCAGCCCCAGCATTTT.

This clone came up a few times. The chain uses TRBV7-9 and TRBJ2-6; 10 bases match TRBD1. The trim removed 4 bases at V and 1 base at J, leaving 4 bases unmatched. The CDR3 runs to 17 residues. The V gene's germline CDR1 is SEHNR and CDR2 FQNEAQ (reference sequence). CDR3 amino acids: CASSWGQGRSGANVLTF. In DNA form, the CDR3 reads TGTGCCAGCAGCTGGGGACAGGGGAGGTCTGGGGCCAACGTCCTGACTTTC. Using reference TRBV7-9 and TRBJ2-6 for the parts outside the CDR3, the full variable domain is DTGVSQNPRHKITKRGQNVTFRCDPISEHNRLYWYRQTLGQGPEFLTYFQNEAQLEKSRLLSDRFSAERPKGSFSTLEIQRTEQGDSAMYLCASSWGQGRSGANVLTFGAGSRLTVL.